This entry describes one T cell receptor (beta chain). Repertoires were generated with immunoSEQ multiplex PCR, while TCRdb's copy carries only in-frame clones and drops some. The repertoire holds 75,000 to 100,000 clones, with 90% to 95% as singletons. The data were obtained in a study of T cell changes during pregnancy in multiple sclerosis. This receptor was taken from a female donor in good health, enrolled as a control in a pregnancy study. Sequences were derived from peripheral blood, sampled after pregnancy.

The CDR3 loop reads CASSSSGSDRVYNYGYTF. Written as DNA, the CDR3 is TGTGCCAGCAGTTCCTCCGGATCGGACAGGGTTTATAACTATGGCTACACCTTC. The chain couples TRBV28 to TRBJ1-2; 8 bases match TRBD1. The CDR3 is 18 residues long. Germline V gives CDR1 MDHEN, CDR2 SYDVKM. J was trimmed by 1 base and V by 4 bases; bases with no gene match: 14.